A selection of T cell receptor beta chains follows, all from one sample in a study of identifying expanded T cells in peripheral blood. TCRdb keeps only in-frame clones here, not all; method: immunoSEQ multiplex PCR. Altogether about 94,000 clones are present, roughly 90% being singletons, with the ten largest covering under 6%. The specimen was blood. Source of these receptors: a person aged 18 to 75 in good health. CDR3s include the opening cysteine and the closing phenylalanine or tryptophan. D genes are given only for firm matches. Only part of the rows carry a size: once, few, many, or a class if the clone is expanded.

d_call: TRBD1; clone_size: -; v_call: TRBV19; j_call: TRBJ1-2; cdr3_nt: TGTGCCAGTAGGGACCGGGACAGGGGCTATGGCTACACCTTC; cdr3_aa: CASRDRDRGYGYTF
d_call: TRBD1; clone_size: -; v_call: TRBV9; j_call: TRBJ1-3; cdr3_nt: TGTGCCAGCAGTGAACGGACAGGGGAAGACACCATATATTTT; cdr3_aa: CASSERTGEDTIYF
d_call: -; clone_size: -; v_call: TRBV29-1; j_call: TRBJ2-7; cdr3_nt: TGCAGCGCCAACGGACAGTCCTACGAGCAGTACTTC; cdr3_aa: CSANGQSYEQYF
d_call: -; clone_size: once; v_call: TRBV4-1; j_call: TRBJ2-7; cdr3_nt: TGCGCCAGCAGCTCACCAGGCCGGGACTCACGCTACGAGCAGTACTTC; cdr3_aa: CASSSPGRDSRYEQYF
d_call: TRBD1; clone_size: once; v_call: TRBV29-1; j_call: TRBJ1-2; cdr3_nt: TGCAGCACCGAGACGGGACAGGGGGTTTTTCCGAGGTTC; cdr3_aa: CSTETGQGVFPRF
d_call: -; clone_size: once; v_call: TRBV30; j_call: TRBJ1-2; cdr3_nt: TGTGCCTGGAGTCCTGACGCCGGGGGCCCCCAGGATGGCTACACCTTC; cdr3_aa: CAWSPDAGGPQDGYTF
d_call: TRBD2; clone_size: -; v_call: TRBV7-2; j_call: TRBJ2-5; cdr3_nt: TGTGCCAGCAGCTTAGAGCCTAGCGGGAGGCACGAAGAGACCCAGTACTTC; cdr3_aa: CASSLEPSGRHEETQYF
d_call: TRBD1; clone_size: -; v_call: TRBV27; j_call: TRBJ2-1; cdr3_nt: TGTGCCAGCAGTTTACTTAGCGGACAGGGCTACAATGAGCAGTTCTTC; cdr3_aa: CASSLLSGQGYNEQFF
d_call: -; clone_size: -; v_call: TRBV2; j_call: TRBJ2-1; cdr3_nt: TGTGCCAGCACCGATAGGGGGTCGGGGTTCTTC; cdr3_aa: CASTDRGSGFF
d_call: -; clone_size: few; v_call: TRBV7-8; j_call: TRBJ1-1; cdr3_nt: TGTGCCAGCAGCCCCAGGGTGAACACTGAAGCTTTCTTT; cdr3_aa: CASSPRVNTEAFF
d_call: TRBD1; clone_size: -; v_call: TRBV7-3; j_call: TRBJ1-3; cdr3_nt: TGTGCCAGCACCCTACAGGGGGCTCCCGGAAACACCATATATTTT; cdr3_aa: CASTLQGAPGNTIYF
d_call: -; clone_size: -; v_call: TRBV27; j_call: TRBJ2-3; cdr3_nt: TGTGCCAGCAGTTTGAGAAAGATGAGACTCTTCACAGATACGCAGTATTTT; cdr3_aa: CASSLRKMRLFTDTQYF
d_call: -; clone_size: few; v_call: TRBV9; j_call: TRBJ1-5; cdr3_nt: TGTGCCAGCAGCGTAGGGGTAGTGGGGGACACGCATTTT; cdr3_aa: CASSVGVVGDTHF
d_call: TRBD2; clone_size: -; v_call: TRBV9; j_call: TRBJ2-2; cdr3_nt: TGTGCCAGCAGCGCCACTAGCGGGGGGGATACCGGGGAGCTGTTTTTT; cdr3_aa: CASSATSGGDTGELFF
d_call: -; clone_size: -; v_call: TRBV7-2; j_call: TRBJ1-5; cdr3_nt: TGTGCCAGCAGCTCCGAGGGGGGGGTGAGCAATCAGCCCCAGCATTTT; cdr3_aa: CASSSEGGVSNQPQHF
d_call: -; clone_size: -; v_call: TRBV27; j_call: TRBJ1-1; cdr3_nt: TGTGCCAGCAGCCTCATGGGGCCGAACACTGAAGCTTTCTTT; cdr3_aa: CASSLMGPNTEAFF
d_call: -; clone_size: -; v_call: TRBV19; j_call: TRBJ1-1; cdr3_nt: TGTGCCAGTAGTGCCCGACAGAAGATGAACACTGAAGCTTTCTTT; cdr3_aa: CASSARQKMNTEAFF
d_call: -; clone_size: -; v_call: TRBV5-1; j_call: TRBJ1-6; cdr3_nt: TGCGCCAGCAGCTTGGGGGGGTTAGATTCACCCCTCCACTTT; cdr3_aa: CASSLGGLDSPLHF
d_call: -; clone_size: -; v_call: TRBV7-9; j_call: TRBJ2-1; cdr3_nt: TGTGCCAGCAGCTGGGAGGGACAATCCTACAATGAGCAGTTCTTC; cdr3_aa: CASSWEGQSYNEQFF
d_call: -; clone_size: -; v_call: TRBV7-6; j_call: TRBJ1-3; cdr3_nt: TGTGCCAGCAGCTTAGTGGCAGGGGCGAACTCTGGAAACACCATATATTTT; cdr3_aa: CASSLVAGANSGNTIYF